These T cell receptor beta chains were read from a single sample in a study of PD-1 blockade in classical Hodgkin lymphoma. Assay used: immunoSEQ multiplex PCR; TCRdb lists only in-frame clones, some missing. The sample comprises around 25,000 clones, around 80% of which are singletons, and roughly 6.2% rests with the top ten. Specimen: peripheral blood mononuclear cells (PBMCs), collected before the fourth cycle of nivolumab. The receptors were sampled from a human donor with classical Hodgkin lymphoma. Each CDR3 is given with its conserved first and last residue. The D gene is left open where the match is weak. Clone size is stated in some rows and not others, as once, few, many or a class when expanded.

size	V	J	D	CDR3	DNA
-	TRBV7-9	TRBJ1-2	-	CASRGTLGYGYTF	TGTGCCAGCAGAGGGACCCTGGGATATGGCTACACCTTC
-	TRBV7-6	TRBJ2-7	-	CASSFSYSYEQYF	TGTGCCAGCAGCTTTTCCTACTCCTACGAGCAGTACTTC
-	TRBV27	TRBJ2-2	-	CASSLGLTGELFF	TGTGCCAGCAGTTTAGGGCTTACCGGGGAGCTGTTTTTT
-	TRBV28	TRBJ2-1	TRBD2	CASSLAGTSGYNEQFF	TGTGCCAGCAGTTTGGCGGGGACTAGCGGTTACAATGAGCAGTTCTTC
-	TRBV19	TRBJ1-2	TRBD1	CASSIEGTGGYTF	TGTGCCAGTAGTATTGAAGGGACAGGAGGCTACACCTTC
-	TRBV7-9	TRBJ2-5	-	CASSLREMPRIETQYF	TGTGCCAGCAGCTTAAGGGAAATGCCGAGGATAGAGACCCAGTACTTC
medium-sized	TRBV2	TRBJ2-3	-	CATTERTDTQYF	TGTGCCACCACGGAGAGGACAGATACGCAGTATTTT
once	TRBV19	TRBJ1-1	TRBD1	CASTSEDGTAPRNTEAFF	TGTGCCAGTACCTCCGAAGACGGGACAGCCCCCCGGAACACTGAAGCTTTCTTT
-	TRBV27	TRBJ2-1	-	CATWGGRQFF	TGTGCCACCTGGGGAGGTAGGCAGTTCTTC
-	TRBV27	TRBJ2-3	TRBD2	CASSSLAGTQYF	TGTGCCAGCAGCTCGTTAGCGGGTACGCAGTATTTT
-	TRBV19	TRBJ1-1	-	CASSVRMNTEAFF	TGTGCCAGTAGTGTCAGGATGAACACTGAAGCTTTCTTT
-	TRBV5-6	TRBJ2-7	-	CASSLRGHLYEQYF	TGTGCCAGCAGCCTGCGCGGACACCTCTACGAGCAGTACTTC
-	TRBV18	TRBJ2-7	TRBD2	CASSPQRRGGEQYF	TGTGCCAGCTCACCTCAGAGACGGGGGGGCGAGCAGTACTTC
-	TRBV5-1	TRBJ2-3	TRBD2	CASSLSGNTLTDTQYF	TGCGCCAGCAGCCTGAGCGGGAATACGTTGACAGATACGCAGTATTTT
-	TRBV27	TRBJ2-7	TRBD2	CASSFWGGGAPYEQYF	TGTGCCAGCAGTTTCTGGGGCGGGGGGGCGCCCTACGAGCAGTACTTC
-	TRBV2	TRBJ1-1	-	CASSAGGGWSEAFF	TGTGCCAGCAGTGCTGGCGGGGGATGGTCGGAAGCTTTCTTT
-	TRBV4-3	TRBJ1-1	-	CASSHSLGSPEAFF	TGCGCCAGCAGCCACTCGCTGGGGAGCCCTGAAGCTTTCTTT
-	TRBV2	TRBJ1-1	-	CASRTEMNTEAFF	TGTGCCAGCAGAACAGAGATGAACACTGAAGCTTTCTTT
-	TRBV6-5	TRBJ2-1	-	CASSYSAGHNEQFF	TGTGCCAGCAGTTACTCGGCAGGTCACAATGAGCAGTTCTTC
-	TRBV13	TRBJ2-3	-	CASSLGQGGLYTQYF	TGTGCCAGCAGCTTAGGCCAGGGAGGTTTGTACACGCAGTATTTT
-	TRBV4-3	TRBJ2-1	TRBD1	CASSPGTAYNEQFF	TGCGCCAGCAGCCCCGGGACAGCTTACAATGAGCAGTTCTTC
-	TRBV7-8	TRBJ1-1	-	CASSLEGGGTEAFF	TGTGCCAGCAGCTTAGAGGGGGGAGGCACTGAAGCTTTCTTT
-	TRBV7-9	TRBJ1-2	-	CASTSSLDGYTF	TGTGCCAGCACAAGCTCGCTCGATGGCTACACCTTC
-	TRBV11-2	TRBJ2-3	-	CASSSGQRVGTDTQYF	TGTGCCAGCAGCTCAGGACAGCGGGTCGGCACAGATACGCAGTATTTT
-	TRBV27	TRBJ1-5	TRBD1	CASSSPDRVQPQHF	TGTGCCAGCAGTTCCCCCGACAGGGTTCAGCCCCAGCATTTT
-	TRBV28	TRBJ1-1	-	CATWEMNTEAFF	TGTGCCACCTGGGAGATGAACACTGAAGCTTTCTTT
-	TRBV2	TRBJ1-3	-	CASSESPGNTIYF	TGTGCCAGCAGTGAAAGCCCTGGAAACACCATATATTTT
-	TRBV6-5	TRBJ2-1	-	CASSNGLRAINEQFF	TGTGCCAGCAGCAACGGGCTCCGAGCAATCAATGAGCAGTTCTTC
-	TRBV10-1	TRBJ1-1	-	CASTGIRHEAFF	TGCGCCAGCACCGGAATACGGCATGAAGCTTTCTTT